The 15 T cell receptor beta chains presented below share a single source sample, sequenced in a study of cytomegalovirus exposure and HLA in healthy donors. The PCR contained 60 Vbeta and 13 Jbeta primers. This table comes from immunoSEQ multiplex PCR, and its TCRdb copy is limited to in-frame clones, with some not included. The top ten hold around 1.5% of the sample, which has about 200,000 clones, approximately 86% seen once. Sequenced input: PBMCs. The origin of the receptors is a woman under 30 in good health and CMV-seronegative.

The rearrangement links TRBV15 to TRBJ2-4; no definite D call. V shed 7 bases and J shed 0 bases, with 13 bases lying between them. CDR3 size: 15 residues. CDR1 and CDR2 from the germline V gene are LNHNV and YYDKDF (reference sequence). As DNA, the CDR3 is TGTGCCACCACGTCAGGCTCCCTAGCCAAAAACATTCAGTACTTC. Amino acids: CATTSGSLAKNIQYF.

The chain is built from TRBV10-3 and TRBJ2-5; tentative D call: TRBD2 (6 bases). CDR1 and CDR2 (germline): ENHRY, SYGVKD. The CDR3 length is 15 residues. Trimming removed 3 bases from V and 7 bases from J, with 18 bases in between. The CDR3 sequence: CAISDKGAGPGTQYF. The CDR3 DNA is TGTGCCATCAGTGACAAGGGTGCGGGACCAGGGACCCAGTACTTC.

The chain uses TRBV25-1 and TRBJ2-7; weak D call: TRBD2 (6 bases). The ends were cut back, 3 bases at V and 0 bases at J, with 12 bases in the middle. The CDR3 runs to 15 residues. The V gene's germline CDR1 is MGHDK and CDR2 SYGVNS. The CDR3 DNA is TGTGCCAGCAGTGATTTCGGGGAGGACTCCTACGAGCAGTACTTC. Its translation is CASSDFGEDSYEQYF.

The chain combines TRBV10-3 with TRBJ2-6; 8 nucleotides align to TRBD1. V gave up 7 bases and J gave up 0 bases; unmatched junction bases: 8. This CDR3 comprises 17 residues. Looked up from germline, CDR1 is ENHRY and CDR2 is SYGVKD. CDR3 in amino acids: CAITDQGALSGANVLTF. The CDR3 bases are TGTGCCATCACGGATCAGGGGGCTCTCTCTGGGGCCAACGTCCTGACTTTC.

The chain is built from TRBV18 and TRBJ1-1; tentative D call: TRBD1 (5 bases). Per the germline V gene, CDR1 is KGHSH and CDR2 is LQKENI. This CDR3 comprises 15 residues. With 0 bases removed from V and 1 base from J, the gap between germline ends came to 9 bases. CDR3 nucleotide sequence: TGTGCCAGCTCACCACCGAGGAGGGGGAACACTGAAGCTTTCTTT. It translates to CASSPPRRGNTEAFF.

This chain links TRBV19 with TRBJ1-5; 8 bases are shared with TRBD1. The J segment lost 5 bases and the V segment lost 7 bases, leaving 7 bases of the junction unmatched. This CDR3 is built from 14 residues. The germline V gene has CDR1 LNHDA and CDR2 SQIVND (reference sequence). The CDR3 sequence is CASTPRGRDQPQHF. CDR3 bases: TGTGCCAGTACCCCCAGGGGGCGGGATCAGCCCCAGCATTTT.

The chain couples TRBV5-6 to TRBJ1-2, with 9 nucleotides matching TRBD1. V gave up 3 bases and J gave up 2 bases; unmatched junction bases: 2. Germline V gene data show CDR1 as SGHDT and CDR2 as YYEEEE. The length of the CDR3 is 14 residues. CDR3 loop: CASSYGQGNYGYTF. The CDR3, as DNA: TGTGCCAGCAGCTACGGACAGGGGAACTATGGCTACACCTTC.

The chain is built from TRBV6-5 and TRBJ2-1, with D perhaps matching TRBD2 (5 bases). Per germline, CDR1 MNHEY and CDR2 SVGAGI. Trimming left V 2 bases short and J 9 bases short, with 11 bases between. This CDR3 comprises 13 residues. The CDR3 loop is CASSYHKSGEQFF. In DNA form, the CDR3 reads TGTGCCAGCAGTTACCATAAAAGCGGTGAGCAGTTCTTC.

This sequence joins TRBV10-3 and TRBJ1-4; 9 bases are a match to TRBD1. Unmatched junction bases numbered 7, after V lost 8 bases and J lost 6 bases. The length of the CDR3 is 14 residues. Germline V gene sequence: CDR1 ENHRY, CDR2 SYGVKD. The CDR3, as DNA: TGTGCCATCCGACAGGGGGAACGGGATGAAAAACTGTTTTTT. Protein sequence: CAIRQGERDEKLFF.

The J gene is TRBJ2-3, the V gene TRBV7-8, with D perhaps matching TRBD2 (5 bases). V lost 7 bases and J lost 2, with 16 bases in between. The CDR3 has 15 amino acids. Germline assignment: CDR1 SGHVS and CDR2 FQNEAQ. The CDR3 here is CASKRSTGFTDTQYF. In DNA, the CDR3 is TGTGCCAGCAAGAGGAGCACGGGATTCACAGATACGCAGTATTTT.

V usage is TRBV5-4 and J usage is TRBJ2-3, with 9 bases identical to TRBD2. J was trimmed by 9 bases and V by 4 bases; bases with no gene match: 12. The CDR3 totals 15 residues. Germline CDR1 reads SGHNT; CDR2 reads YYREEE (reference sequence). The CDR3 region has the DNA TGTGCCAGCAGCGGGGAAGCGGGGGGCCACCGAACGCAGTATTTT. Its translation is CASSGEAGGHRTQYF.

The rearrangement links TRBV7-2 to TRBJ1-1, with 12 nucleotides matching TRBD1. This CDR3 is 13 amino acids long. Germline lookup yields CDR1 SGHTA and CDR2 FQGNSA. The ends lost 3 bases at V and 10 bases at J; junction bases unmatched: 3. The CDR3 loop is CASSFRDRGRAFF. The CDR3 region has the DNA TGTGCCAGCAGCTTCCGGGACAGGGGGCGAGCTTTCTTT.

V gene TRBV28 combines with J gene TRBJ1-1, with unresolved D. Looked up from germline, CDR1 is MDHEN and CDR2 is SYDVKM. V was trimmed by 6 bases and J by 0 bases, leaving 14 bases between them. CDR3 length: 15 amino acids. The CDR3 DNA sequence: TGTGCCAGCAGCCCCCCCCGGGTTATGAACACTGAAGCTTTCTTT. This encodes CASSPPRVMNTEAFF.

CDR3 sequence reads: CASSQGSGNTIYF. Here the CDR3 DNA reads TGTGCCAGCTCTCAGGGGTCCGGAAACACCATATATTTT. The chain couples TRBV18 to TRBJ1-3, with D possibly being TRBD1 (6 bases). With 6 bases removed from V and 4 bases from J, the gap between germline ends came to 10 bases. Per germline, CDR1 KGHSH and CDR2 LQKENI. The CDR3 extends over 13 amino acids. The complete variable domain, with remaining parts taken from reference TRBV18 and TRBJ1-3, reads NAGVMQNPRHLVRRRGQEARLRCSPMKGHSHVYWYRQLPEEGLKFMVYLQKENIIDESGMPKERFSAEFPKEGPSILRIQQVVRGDSAAYFCASSQGSGNTIYFGEGSWLTVV.

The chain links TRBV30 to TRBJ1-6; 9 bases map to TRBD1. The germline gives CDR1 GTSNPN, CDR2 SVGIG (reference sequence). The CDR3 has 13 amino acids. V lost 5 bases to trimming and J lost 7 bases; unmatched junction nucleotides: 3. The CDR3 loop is CAWLGQGNSPLHF. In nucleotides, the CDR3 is TGTGCCTGGCTCGGACAGGGGAATTCACCCCTCCACTTT.